Included here is one T cell receptor beta chain sequence, with context. Its antigen is not known. This entry is derived from a study of OX40 agonist ivuxolimab in advanced cancers. The repertoire was sequenced with immunoSEQ multiplex PCR; TCRdb's copy has only in-frame clones and lacks some. The data contain 98,000 or so clones, around 85% of them seen just once; the ten biggest clones take up roughly 1.5%. V dropped 5 bases and J dropped 4 bases, with 12 bases sitting between them. Per the germline V gene, CDR1 is SEHNR and CDR2 is FQNEAQ (reference sequence). The CDR3 extends over 13 amino acids. The study's findings and limits: Expanded peripheral T cell antigen specificity was not determined. Certain nonresponders additionally had low normalized T-cell clonal expansion.

J is TRBJ2-7 and V is TRBV7-9; D is unclear. Sample: CD4+ or CD8+ T cells sorted from blood, taken in a trial of the OX40 agonist ivuxolimab. This receptor was taken from an adult with an advanced solid tumor such as melanoma, head and neck, liver or kidney cancer. In DNA, the CDR3 is TGTGCCAGCAGCCCCGAAGAGGAATACGAGCAGTACTTC. This codes for CASSPEEEYEQYF.